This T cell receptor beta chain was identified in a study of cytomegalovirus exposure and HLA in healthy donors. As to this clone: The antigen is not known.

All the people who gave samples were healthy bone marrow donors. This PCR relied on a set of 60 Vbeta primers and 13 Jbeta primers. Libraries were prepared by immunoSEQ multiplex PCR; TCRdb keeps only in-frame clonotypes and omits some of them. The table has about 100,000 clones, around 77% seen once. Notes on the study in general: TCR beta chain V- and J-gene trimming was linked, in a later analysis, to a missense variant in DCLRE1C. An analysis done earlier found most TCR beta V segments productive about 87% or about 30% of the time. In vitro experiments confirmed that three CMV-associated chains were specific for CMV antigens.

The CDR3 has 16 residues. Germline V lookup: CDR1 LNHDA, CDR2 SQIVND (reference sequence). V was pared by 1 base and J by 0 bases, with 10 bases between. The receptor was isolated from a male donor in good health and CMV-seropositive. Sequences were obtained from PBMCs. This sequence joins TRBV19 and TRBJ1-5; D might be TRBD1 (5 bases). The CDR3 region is CASSIGSGNSNQPQHF. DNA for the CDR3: TGTGCCAGTAGTATAGGGTCAGGGAATAGCAATCAGCCCCAGCATTTT.